The 20 T cell receptor beta chains below come from one sample, sequenced in a study of blood T cell repertoires in COVID-19. Sequenced by immunoSEQ multiplex PCR; TCRdb stores in-frame clones only, minus some. Of over 100,000 clones in the sample, around 86% were seen once. The sample comprised peripheral blood. These receptors came from a man older than 75 with acute or convalescent COVID-19.

This rearrangement joins TRBV28 to TRBJ1-2; a weak D match, TRBD1 (6 bases). Germline lookup yields CDR1 MDHEN and CDR2 SYDVKM. The CDR3 has 14 amino acids. The V and J ends lost 5 bases and 8 bases respectively, with 18 bases between them. Here the CDR3 reads CASSLTQGRAGYTF. The CDR3 DNA reads TGTGCCAGCAGTCTTACACAGGGAAGGGCGGGCTACACCTTC.

V usage is TRBV7-2 and J usage is TRBJ1-6; no clear D gene. Germline V gene sequence: CDR1 SGHTA, CDR2 FQGNSA. V gave up 4 bases and J gave up 7 bases, with 11 bases separating them. This CDR3 region has 14 residues. DNA for the CDR3: TGTGCCAGCAGCTCCGCGGGCAAGAATTCACCCCTCCACTTT. Its protein is CASSSAGKNSPLHF. Supplemented by reference TRBV7-2 and TRBJ1-6, the full variable domain reads GAGVSQSPSNKVTEKGKDVELRCDPISGHTALYWYRQSLGQGLEFLIYFQGNSAPDKSGLPSDRFSAERTGGSVSTLTIQRTQQEDSAVYLCASSSAGKNSPLHFGNGTRLTVT.

The chain joins TRBV19 to TRBJ1-1; no reliable D call. The CDR3 covers 14 residues. CDR1 is LNHDA, CDR2 SQIVND, per germline (reference sequence). V gave up 3 bases and J gave up 7 bases, with 15 bases separating them. The CDR3 DNA reads as TGTGCCAGTAGTATCTATTCGAGGCGAGTTGAAGCTTTCTTT. This codes for CASSIYSRRVEAFF. The full variable domain, completed using reference TRBV19 and TRBJ1-1, is DGGITQSPKYLFRKEGQNVTLSCEQNLNHDAMYWYRQDPGQGLRLIYYSQIVNDFQKGDIAEGYSVSREKKESFPLTVTSAQKNPTAFYLCASSIYSRRVEAFFGQGTRLTVV.

V usage is TRBV10-3 and J usage is TRBJ1-2; D unclear. The CDR3 extends over 14 amino acids. Germline CDR1 reads ENHRY; CDR2 reads SYGVKD. Trimming stripped 0 bases from V and 0 bases from J, with 5 bases between. CDR3 in amino acids: CAISESAANYGYTF. The CDR3 DNA sequence: TGTGCCATCAGTGAGTCGGCAGCTAACTATGGCTACACCTTC.

This clone was observed a single time. The V and J genes are TRBV19 and TRBJ2-2; D possibly corresponds to TRBD1 (5 bases). Germline V gene data show CDR1 as LNHDA and CDR2 as SQIVND (reference sequence). The CDR3 length is 14 residues. With 0 bases removed from V and 8 bases from J, the gap between germline ends came to 10 bases. The CDR3 DNA follows: TGTGCCAGTAGTATAGATCTAAGACAGGGGGAGCTGTTTTTT. As protein: CASSIDLRQGELFF. The full variable domain, with the rest looked up from reference TRBV19 and TRBJ2-2, is DGGITQSPKYLFRKEGQNVTLSCEQNLNHDAMYWYRQDPGQGLRLIYYSQIVNDFQKGDIAEGYSVSREKKESFPLTVTSAQKNPTAFYLCASSIDLRQGELFFGEGSRLTVL.

The chain links TRBV2 to TRBJ2-3; 10 bases align to TRBD1. Germline V lookup: CDR1 SNHLY, CDR2 FYNNEI. V lost 4 bases to trimming and J lost 2 bases; unmatched junction nucleotides: 3. The CDR3 covers 15 residues. The CDR3 loop is CASSVGTGATDTQYF. DNA of the CDR3: TGTGCCAGCAGTGTAGGGACAGGGGCCACAGATACGCAGTATTTT.

The rearrangement links TRBV2 to TRBJ1-2, with TRBD1 as a possible D gene (5 bases). V was pared by 4 bases and J by 7 bases, with 13 bases between. The CDR3 totals 13 residues. Germline loops: CDR1 SNHLY, CDR2 FYNNEI. Written as DNA, the CDR3 is TGTGCCAGCAGTGCAGGGAAGGTTGCTGGCTACACCTTC. This sequence encodes CASSAGKVAGYTF.

The CDR3 DNA reads TGTGCCAGCAGGCAGGGTGAAAAACTGTTTTTT. Translating gives CASRQGEKLFF. This chain connects TRBV2 to TRBJ1-4; weak D call: TRBD1 (5 bases). V gave up 6 bases and J gave up 7 bases, with 6 bases separating them. The CDR3 extends over 11 amino acids. Germline CDR1 SNHLY, CDR2 FYNNEI.

This clone turned up a few times. This sequence joins TRBV3-1 (or the pseudogene TRBV3-2) and TRBJ2-7; possible D gene TRBD2, 8 bases. The CDR3 totals 16 residues. CDR1 LGHDT and CDR2 YNNKEL come from the germline V gene (reference sequence). With 4 bases removed from V and 0 bases from J, the gap between germline ends came to 16 bases. This CDR3 reads CASSLRGGQISYEQYF. CDR3 in DNA: TGTGCCAGCAGCCTACGGGGGGGACAGATCTCCTACGAGCAGTACTTC.

A single count supports this clone. CDR3 in amino acids: CASSFIGGSNQPQHF. The CDR3 DNA reads as TGTGCCAGCAGCTTTATTGGAGGAAGCAATCAGCCCCAGCATTTT. The V call is TRBV7-2, the J call TRBJ1-5; D is ambiguous. The V and J ends lost 3 bases and 1 base respectively, with 10 bases between them. The CDR3 consists of 15 residues. Germline loops: CDR1 SGHTA, CDR2 FQGNSA.

The V and J genes are TRBV7-2 and TRBJ1-6; D not resolved. The ends were cut back, 2 bases at V and 0 bases at J, with 8 bases in the middle. Germline assignment: CDR1 SGHTA and CDR2 FQGNSA. The CDR3 is made up of 16 amino acids. CDR3 sequence (DNA): TGTGCCAGCAGCTTAATGGGGAGCTCCTATAATTCACCCCTCCACTTT. Protein sequence: CASSLMGSSYNSPLHF.

The chain has TRBV9 and TRBJ1-1; weak D call: TRBD1 (5 bases). V was clipped by 3 bases and J by 4 bases, with 10 bases between them. The germline V gene has CDR1 SGDLS and CDR2 YYNGEE. The CDR3 consists of 13 residues. CDR3 nucleotides: TGTGCCAGCAGCGAAGGGGTCAGCACTGAAGCTTTCTTT. It codes for CASSEGVSTEAFF.

This clone was found once. The V call is TRBV12-3 or TRBV12-4, the J call TRBJ1-5; the D is unclear. The CDR3 is 13 residues long. The V end lost 5 bases, the J end lost 0 bases, and 5 bases lay between the germline ends. This chain's CDR3 is CASSVSSNQPQHF. The CDR3 DNA reads as TGTGCCAGCAGTGTGAGTAGCAATCAGCCCCAGCATTTT.

This clone has a single count. The chain uses TRBV6-2 or TRBV6-3 and TRBJ1-2; TRBD1 matches 10 bases. CDR3 size: 16 residues. Germline CDR1 reads MNHEY; CDR2 reads SVGEGT. After removal of 2 bases from V and 4 bases from J, the junction contained 7 bases not matched to a gene. The CDR3 DNA is TGTGCCAGCAGTTACGGGACAGGGGCTTTGGGCTATGGCTACACCTTC. Translation: CASSYGTGALGYGYTF.

The rearrangement uses TRBV28 and TRBJ2-4; tentatively, D is TRBD2 (6 bases). Looked up from germline, CDR1 is MDHEN and CDR2 is SYDVKM. The CDR3 has 15 residues. V lost 6 bases and J 0 bases, leaving 12 bases between the germline ends. The DNA of the CDR3 is TGTGCCAGCAGCCCTTTAGCGGTAGCCAAAAACATTCAGTACTTC. Protein sequence: CASSPLAVAKNIQYF.

The V and J genes are TRBV5-1 and TRBJ1-1, with 9 bases matching TRBD1. The trim removed 5 bases at V and 4 bases at J, leaving 9 bases unmatched. The length of the CDR3 is 15 residues. The germline V gene has CDR1 SGHRS and CDR2 YFSETQ. The CDR3 protein is CASRTTGGGFTEAFF. Here the CDR3 DNA reads TGCGCCAGCAGAACCACAGGGGGCGGGTTCACTGAAGCTTTCTTT. The complete variable domain, with remaining parts taken from reference TRBV5-1 and TRBJ1-1, reads KAGVTQTPRYLIKTRGQQVTLSCSPISGHRSVSWYQQTPGQGLQFLFEYFSETQRNKGNFPGRFSGRQFSNSRSEMNVSTLELGDSALYLCASRTTGGGFTEAFFGQGTRLTVV.

This chain connects TRBV7-8 to TRBJ1-1; tentative D call: TRBD1 (5 bases). This CDR3 has 14 residues. Per the germline V gene, CDR1 is SGHVS and CDR2 is FQNEAQ. Trimming pared 6 bases from V and 0 bases from J, leaving 11 bases between. The chain's CDR3 is CASRRQNMNTEAFF. The CDR3 DNA follows: TGTGCCAGCAGACGACAGAACATGAACACTGAAGCTTTCTTT.

V usage is TRBV7-3 and J usage is TRBJ2-3; a weak D match, TRBD2 (6 bases). V lost 1 base, J lost 0 bases, and 11 bases lay in between. This CDR3 has 16 amino acids. Germline assignment: CDR1 SGHTA and CDR2 FQGTGA. The CDR3 region has the DNA TGTGCCAGCAGCTTAAGAGTGGGGGGAAGCACAGATACGCAGTATTTT. It is translated as CASSLRVGGSTDTQYF.

The genes are TRBV19 and TRBJ2-2, with D maybe TRBD1 (6 bases). The germline V gene has CDR1 LNHDA and CDR2 SQIVND (reference sequence). Trimming removed 6 bases from V and 1 base from J, with 12 bases in between. There are 15 residues in the CDR3. This chain's CDR3 is CASRAAQGNTGELFF. The CDR3 nucleotides read TGTGCCAGTAGGGCCGCACAGGGGAACACCGGGGAGCTGTTTTTT.

The V call is TRBV28, the J call TRBJ1-6, with D perhaps TRBD1 (6 bases). V dropped 7 bases and J dropped 10 bases, with 20 bases sitting between them. From germline, CDR1 is MDHEN and CDR2 SYDVKM. The CDR3 sequence is 15 residues long. The CDR3 spells CASNSLQGVESPLHF. The DNA of the CDR3 is TGTGCCAGCAACTCCCTACAGGGTGTTGAGTCACCCCTCCACTTT.